The 5 T cell receptor beta chains given below trace back to one sample, sequenced in a study of T cells in Graves' hyperthyroidism and ophthalmopathy. The TCR beta CDR3 regions underwent amplification using RNA transcripts as the source. In the first-round RT-PCR of the TCR CDR3, the HTBI primer set was used. TCRdb independently ran MiXCR on the multiplex PCR reads; one entry per CDR3 protein. The repertoire holds around 800,000 distinct CDR3 sequences, with 35% to 40% as singletons. The sample taken for sequencing was blood. All receptors come from a man between 18 and 35 years old with Graves' hyperthyroidism.

The chain uses TRBV12-3 or TRBV12-4 and TRBJ1-5, with D possibly being TRBD1 (5 bases). V was pared by 5 bases and J by 9 bases, with 17 bases between. This CDR3 has 14 residues. CDR3 DNA: TGTGCCAGCAGTACCCGACAGTGGGCCCGGCCCCAGCATTTT. This codes for CASSTRQWARPQHF.

A few counts support this clonotype. V is TRBV9 and J is TRBJ1-2; D is undetermined. V dropped 5 bases and J dropped 2 bases, with 13 bases sitting between them. Germline V lookup: CDR1 SGDLS, CDR2 YYNGEE. This CDR3 is 14 amino acids long. DNA for the CDR3: TGTGCCAGCAGGGATCCCACACAGAACTATGGCTACACCTTC. Translation: CASRDPTQNYGYTF. The variable domain in full, completed from reference TRBV9 and TRBJ1-2, reads DSGVTQTPKHLITATGQRVTLRCSPRSGDLSVYWYQQSLDQGLQFLIQYYNGEERAKGNILERFSAQQFPDLHSELNLSSLELGDSALYFCASRDPTQNYGYTFGSGTRLTVV.

This clonotype was recorded a few times. CDR3 nucleotide sequence: TGTGCCAGCAGCCAAGACGGCGGGTCTACCTTCTACGAGCAGTACTTC. Encoded protein: CASSQDGGSTFYEQYF. The chain is built from TRBV7-9 and TRBJ2-7; TRBD2 is a possible D gene (5 bases). The CDR3 length is 16 residues. V gave up 5 bases and J gave up 3 bases, with 20 bases separating them. Germline V gene lookup returns CDR1 SEHNR and CDR2 FQNEAQ (reference sequence). The variable domain in full, with the rest retrieved from reference TRBV7-9 and TRBJ2-7, is DTGVSQNPRHKITKRGQNVTFRCDPISEHNRLYWYRQTLGQGPEFLTYFQNEAQLEKSRLLSDRFSAERPKGSFSTLEIQRTEQGDSAMYLCASSQDGGSTFYEQYFGPGTRLTVT.

CDR3 protein: CASGAGKAYEQYF. CDR3 coding DNA: TGTGCCAGCGGGGCAGGGAAAGCGTACGAGCAGTACTTC. V is TRBV27 and J is TRBJ2-7, with D maybe TRBD1 (5 bases). V was pared by 8 bases and J by 4 bases, with 15 bases between. The CDR3 extends over 13 amino acids. CDR1 and CDR2 (germline): MNHEY, SMNVEV (reference sequence).

The CDR3 reads CASSTLQGSSYEQYF. The DNA for the CDR3 is TGTGCCAGCAGTACCTTACAGGGGTCCTCCTACGAGCAGTACTTC. V usage is TRBV12-3 or TRBV12-4 and J usage is TRBJ2-7; 7 nucleotides align to TRBD1. V shed 5 bases, J shed 0 bases, and the junction held 7 bases outside the gene matches. CDR3 length: 15 residues.